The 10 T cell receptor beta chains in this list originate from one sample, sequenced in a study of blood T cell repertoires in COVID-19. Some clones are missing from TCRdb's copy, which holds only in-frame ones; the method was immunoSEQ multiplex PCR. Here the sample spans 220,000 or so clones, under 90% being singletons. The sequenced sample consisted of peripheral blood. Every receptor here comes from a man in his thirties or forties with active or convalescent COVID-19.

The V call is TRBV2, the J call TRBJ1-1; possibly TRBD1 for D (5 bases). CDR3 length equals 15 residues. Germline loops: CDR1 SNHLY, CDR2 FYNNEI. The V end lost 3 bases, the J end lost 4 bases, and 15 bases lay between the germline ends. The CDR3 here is CASSEDAGKPTEAFF. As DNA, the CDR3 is TGTGCCAGCAGTGAGGATGCAGGGAAGCCCACTGAAGCTTTCTTT.

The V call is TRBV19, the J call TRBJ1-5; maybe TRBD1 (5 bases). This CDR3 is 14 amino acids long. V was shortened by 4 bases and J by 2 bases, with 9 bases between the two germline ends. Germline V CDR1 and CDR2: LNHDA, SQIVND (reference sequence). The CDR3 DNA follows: TGTGCCAGTAGTACAGGGTCGGGCAATCAGCCCCAGCATTTT. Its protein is CASSTGSGNQPQHF.

CDR3 loop: CASSPDGGGYGYTF. The DNA for the CDR3 is TGTGCCAGCAGCCCCGACGGGGGAGGCTATGGCTACACCTTC. The chain uses TRBV9 and TRBJ1-2; possible D gene TRBD1, 5 bases. The V end lost 4 bases, the J end lost 4 bases, and 14 bases lay between the germline ends. The germline gives CDR1 SGDLS, CDR2 YYNGEE. The CDR3 sequence is 14 residues long.

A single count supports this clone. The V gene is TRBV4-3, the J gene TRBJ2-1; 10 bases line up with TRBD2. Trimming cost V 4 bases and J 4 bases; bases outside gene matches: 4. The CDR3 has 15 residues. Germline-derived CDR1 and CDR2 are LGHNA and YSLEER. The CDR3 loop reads CASSPTSGIYNEQFF. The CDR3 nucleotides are TGCGCCAGCAGCCCAACTAGCGGGATTTACAATGAGCAGTTCTTC.

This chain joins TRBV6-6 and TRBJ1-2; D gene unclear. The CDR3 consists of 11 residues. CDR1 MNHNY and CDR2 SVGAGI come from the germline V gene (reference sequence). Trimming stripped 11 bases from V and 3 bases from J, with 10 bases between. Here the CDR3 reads CAGRRDYGYTF. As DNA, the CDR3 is TGTGCCGGAAGGCGGGACTATGGCTACACCTTC.

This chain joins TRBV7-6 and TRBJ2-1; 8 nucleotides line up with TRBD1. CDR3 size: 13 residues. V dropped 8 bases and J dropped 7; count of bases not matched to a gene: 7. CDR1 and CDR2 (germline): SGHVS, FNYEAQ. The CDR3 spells CASSQGAVNEQFF. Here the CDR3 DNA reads TGTGCCAGCTCTCAGGGGGCCGTAAATGAGCAGTTCTTC.

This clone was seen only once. The CDR3 reads CASNGGGPPYNEQFF. In nucleotides, the CDR3 is TGTGCCAGTAATGGGGGAGGGCCTCCCTACAATGAGCAGTTCTTC. The genes are TRBV19 and TRBJ2-1; 7 bases are a match to TRBD2. Germline V lookup: CDR1 LNHDA, CDR2 SQIVND (reference sequence). J gave up 2 bases and V 7 bases, and 8 bases lay outside the gene matches. CDR3 size: 15 residues.

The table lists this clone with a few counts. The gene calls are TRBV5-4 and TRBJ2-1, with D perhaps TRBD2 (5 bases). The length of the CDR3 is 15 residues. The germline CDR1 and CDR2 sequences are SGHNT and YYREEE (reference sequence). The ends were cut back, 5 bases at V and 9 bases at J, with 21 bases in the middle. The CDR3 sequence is CASRPIPQRSSEQFF. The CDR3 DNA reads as TGTGCCAGCAGACCAATACCCCAGCGGTCTAGTGAGCAGTTCTTC.

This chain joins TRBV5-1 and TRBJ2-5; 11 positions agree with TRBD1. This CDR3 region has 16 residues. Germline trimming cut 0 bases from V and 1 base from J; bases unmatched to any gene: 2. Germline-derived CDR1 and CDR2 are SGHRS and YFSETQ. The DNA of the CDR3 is TGCGCCAGCAGCTTGGTTGGGACAGGGGGCCAAGAGACCCAGTACTTC. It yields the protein CASSLVGTGGQETQYF.

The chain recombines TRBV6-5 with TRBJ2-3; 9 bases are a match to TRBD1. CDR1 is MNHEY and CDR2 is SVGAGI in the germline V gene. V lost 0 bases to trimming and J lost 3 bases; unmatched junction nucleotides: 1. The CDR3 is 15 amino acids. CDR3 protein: CASSYSDRGTDTQYF. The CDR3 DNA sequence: TGTGCCAGCAGTTACTCGGACAGGGGAACAGATACGCAGTATTTT.